Included here is one T cell receptor beta chain sequence, with context. The repertoire was sequenced with immunoSEQ multiplex PCR; TCRdb's copy has only in-frame clones and lacks some. Of 130,000 to 150,000 clones listed, 91% are singletons. The data stem from a study of cytotoxic CD8 clonotypes in ibrutinib-treated CLL. Sequencing used PBMCs, obtained after 12 months of ibrutinib treatment. This sequence was found in a human donor with chronic lymphocytic leukemia.

Here the CDR3 DNA reads TGCAGCGTTGACGGTGGACAGGGAAGTAATGAGCAGTTCTTC. This translates into CSVDGGQGSNEQFF. V is TRBV29-1 and J is TRBJ2-1; 8 nucleotides agree with TRBD1. With 3 bases clipped from V and 7 bases from J, the junction kept 8 bases outside the gene matches. The CDR3 runs 14 residues. CDR1 and CDR2 (germline): SQVTM, ANQGSEA.